These 24 T cell receptor beta chains came from one sample sequenced in a study of cytomegalovirus exposure and HLA in healthy donors. Researchers ran the PCR with 60 Vbeta and 13 Jbeta primers. Only in-frame clones appear in the TCRdb table, and some are missing; sequencing was by immunoSEQ multiplex PCR. This table holds 150,000 to 200,000 clones, roughly 80% found once. Sequencing input: PBMCs. These receptors were taken from a male donor in good health and CMV-seronegative.

This chain joins TRBV11-3 and TRBJ2-1; TRBD2 matches 10 bases. CDR3 length equals 16 residues. Per the germline V gene, CDR1 is SGHNT and CDR2 is YENEEA. The V gene end was trimmed by 6 bases and the J gene end by 4 bases; junction bases not matched to a gene: 9. CDR3 nucleotides: TGTGCCAGCAGTTCCCGTACTAGCGGGGATTACAATGAGCAGTTCTTC. This encodes CASSSRTSGDYNEQFF.

The V and J genes are TRBV13 and TRBJ1-2; D unclear. The CDR3 covers 11 residues. Germline V gene sequence: CDR1 PRHDT, CDR2 FYEKMQ (reference sequence). Trimming cost V 3 bases and J 8 bases, with 7 bases left between them. CDR3 DNA: TGTGCCAGCAGCTTGGGCAGGGGCTACACCTTC. Encoded protein: CASSLGRGYTF.

This chain joins TRBV5-1 and TRBJ2-3; D is perhaps TRBD2 (6 bases). Trimming cost V 0 bases and J 1 base, with 12 bases left between them. The germline V gene encodes CDR1 SGHRS and CDR2 YFSETQ. The CDR3 has 16 residues. The CDR3 nucleotides are TGCGCCAGCAGCTTGGGCCCCTTAGCGGGCACAGATACGCAGTATTTT. Protein sequence: CASSLGPLAGTDTQYF.

The V call is TRBV23-1, the J call TRBJ2-7; TRBD1 is a possible D gene (6 bases). Being an ORF, TRBV23-1 has a function that is uncertain. Trimming took off 4 bases at V and 4 bases at J, with 14 bases between the two ends. This CDR3 is built from 14 residues. CDR3 DNA sequence: TGCGCCAGCAGTCCTGGGCCAGGGGAATACGAGCAGTACTTC. Translating it yields CASSPGPGEYEQYF.

This sequence joins TRBV6-5 and TRBJ2-1; 7 bases are a match to TRBD2. V shed 2 bases, J shed 3 bases, and the junction held 7 bases outside the gene matches. CDR3 length: 16 residues. Per the germline V gene, CDR1 is MNHEY and CDR2 is SVGAGI. The CDR3 sequence is CASSYLFGGYYNEQFF. The CDR3 bases are TGTGCCAGCAGTTACCTATTCGGGGGGTACTACAATGAGCAGTTCTTC.

V gene TRBV14 combines with J gene TRBJ1-1; TRBD1 might be the D (5 bases). V lost 11 bases and J 0 bases, leaving 22 bases between the germline ends. The CDR3 is 16 amino acids. Germline V gives CDR1 SGHDN, CDR2 FVKESK. CDR3 amino acids: CASGQGAGSMNTEAFF. The CDR3 DNA follows: TGTGCCTCAGGCCAAGGGGCAGGGTCGATGAACACTGAAGCTTTCTTT.

This clone was seen a few times. Other DNA sequences in the sample encode the same CDR3. The chain uses TRBV7-9 and TRBJ1-1, with a possible D match to TRBD1 (6 bases). Between the trimmed V and J ends, which lost 1 base and 1 base, there was a span of 7 bases. CDR1 SEHNR and CDR2 FQNEAQ come from the germline V gene (reference sequence). This CDR3 comprises 14 residues. CDR3 loop: CASSLGRGNTEAFF. Here the CDR3 DNA reads TGTGCCAGCAGCTTAGGCAGGGGGAACACTGAAGCTTTCTTT. Complete variable domain (other parts from reference TRBV7-9 and TRBJ1-1): DTGVSQNPRHKITKRGQNVTFRCDPISEHNRLYWYRQTLGQGPEFLTYFQNEAQLEKSRLLSDRFSAERPKGSFSTLEIQRTEQGDSAMYLCASSLGRGNTEAFFGQGTRLTVV.

The chain recombines TRBV6-1 with TRBJ1-1, with TRBD1 matching over 7 bases. Germline V gene data show CDR1 as MNHNS and CDR2 as SASEGT. The V gene end was trimmed by 1 base and the J gene end by 2 bases; junction bases not matched to a gene: 7. The CDR3 is made up of 16 amino acids. The CDR3: CASSEGLAGGNTEAFF. The DNA of the CDR3 is TGTGCCAGCAGTGAAGGGCTCGCAGGGGGTAACACTGAAGCTTTCTTT.

The gene calls are TRBV28 and TRBJ1-5, with TRBD1 matching over 8 bases. The trim removed 4 bases at V and 2 bases at J, leaving 4 bases unmatched. The CDR3 totals 15 residues. Germline V gene lookup returns CDR1 MDHEN and CDR2 SYDVKM. The chain's CDR3 is CASSSGGIGNQPQHF. The CDR3 DNA reads as TGTGCCAGCAGTTCAGGGGGCATCGGCAATCAGCCCCAGCATTTT.

The rearrangement joins TRBV28 to TRBJ2-1; 9 nucleotides line up with TRBD2. CDR3 length equals 16 residues. Looked up from germline, CDR1 is MDHEN and CDR2 is SYDVKM. Germline trimming cut 5 bases from V and 6 bases from J; bases unmatched to any gene: 11. The CDR3 nucleotides read TGTGCCAGCAGTACCCGGGGTAGCGGGAGTTTCAATGAGCAGTTCTTC. It yields the protein CASSTRGSGSFNEQFF.

The chain uses TRBV28 and TRBJ1-5, with 10 bases matching TRBD1. The length of the CDR3 is 15 residues. Looked up from germline, CDR1 is MDHEN and CDR2 is SYDVKM. V gave up 8 bases and J gave up 1 base; unmatched junction bases: 5. DNA of the CDR3: TGTGCCAGCTCCGGGACAGGGGCCAGCAATCAGCCCCAGCATTTT. Translated: CASSGTGASNQPQHF.

The sample holds one count of this clone. The J gene is TRBJ1-1, the V gene TRBV27, with a possible D match to TRBD1 (6 bases). Looked up from germline, CDR1 is MNHEY and CDR2 is SMNVEV (reference sequence). CDR3 length: 17 residues. The V end was cut by 2 bases, the J end by 2 bases, with 18 bases between. The chain's CDR3 is CASSLKGDGKLNTEAFF. CDR3 bases: TGTGCCAGCAGTTTAAAGGGGGACGGAAAACTTAACACTGAAGCTTTCTTT.

V usage is TRBV28 and J usage is TRBJ2-7; 7 nucleotides line up with TRBD1. Trimming took 6 bases from V and 4 from J; bases not matched to a gene: 9. Germline V gene data show CDR1 as MDHEN and CDR2 as SYDVKM. This CDR3 contains 14 residues. CDR3 DNA: TGTGCCAGCAGATACAGGGGAATCGTTTACGAGCAGTACTTC. Protein product: CASRYRGIVYEQYF.

The chain has TRBV15 and TRBJ2-7, with D possibly being TRBD1 (5 bases). This CDR3 has 13 residues. CDR1 and CDR2 from the germline V gene are LNHNV and YYDKDF (reference sequence). Trimming took 3 bases from V and 2 from J, leaving 8 bases between them. The CDR3 here is CATSRDNTYEQYF. The DNA of the CDR3 is TGTGCCACCAGCAGGGACAACACCTACGAGCAGTACTTC.

DNA of the CDR3: TGTGCCAGCATTGACAGGGGTTATGGCTACACCTTC. Translating gives CASIDRGYGYTF. The chain combines TRBV19 with TRBJ1-2; TRBD1 matches at 8 bases. Looked up from germline, CDR1 is LNHDA and CDR2 is SQIVND (reference sequence). This CDR3 region has 12 residues. Unmatched junction bases numbered 5, after V lost 9 bases and J lost 5 bases.

The chain carries TRBV5-5 and TRBJ2-5; tentative D call: TRBD1 (6 bases). Per germline, CDR1 SGHKS and CDR2 YYEKEE (reference sequence). V shed 0 bases and J shed 2 bases, with 14 bases lying between them. The CDR3 extends over 16 amino acids. Written as DNA, the CDR3 is TGTGCCAGCAGCTTGGGGGGGCTTCCCGGACAAGAGACCCAGTACTTC. This gives the protein CASSLGGLPGQETQYF.

V and J are TRBV5-1 and TRBJ1-1; 8 bases fit TRBD1. The junction had 10 bases not matched to a gene; V was cut back by 3 bases and J by 6 bases. Germline-derived CDR1 and CDR2 are SGHRS and YFSETQ. The CDR3 runs 15 residues. The CDR3 is CASSYGTGRAAEAFF. The DNA for the CDR3 is TGCGCCAGCAGCTACGGGACAGGTCGTGCTGCTGAAGCTTTCTTT.

A remark on this clone: Other DNA sequences in this specimen translate into the identical CDR3. This chain connects TRBV5-6 to TRBJ1-2; TRBD1 aligns across 10 bases. J was trimmed by 8 bases and V by 4 bases; bases with no gene match: 8. This CDR3 is 14 amino acids long. Germline V CDR1 and CDR2: SGHDT, YYEEEE. CDR3 loop: CASSLGTGAYGYTF. The CDR3 region has the DNA TGTGCCAGCAGCCTAGGGACAGGGGCCTACGGCTACACCTTC.

This chain connects TRBV6-5 to TRBJ1-4; possibly TRBD1 for D (5 bases). The CDR3 covers 11 residues. Per the germline V gene, CDR1 is MNHEY and CDR2 is SVGAGI. V dropped 7 bases and J dropped 7 bases, with 7 bases sitting between them. The CDR3 loop reads CASTGGEKLFF. The CDR3 bases are TGTGCCAGCACGGGGGGTGAAAAACTGTTTTTT.

The table lists this clone with a count of one. The chain joins TRBV2 to TRBJ1-4, with unresolved D. Per the germline V gene, CDR1 is SNHLY and CDR2 is FYNNEI. The V end lost 6 bases, the J end lost 8 bases, and 13 bases lay between the germline ends. This CDR3 comprises 13 residues. Written as DNA, the CDR3 is TGTGCCAGCAGGTCTGGCTTTGGCGAAAAACTGTTTTTT. This gives the protein CASRSGFGEKLFF.

The chain recombines TRBV28 with TRBJ1-3; D is perhaps TRBD1 (6 bases). Trimming left V 4 bases short and J 5 bases short, with 21 bases between. In germline, CDR1 is MDHEN, CDR2 SYDVKM. The CDR3 extends over 17 amino acids. The CDR3 loop reads CASSSYNSRDTRNTIYF. CDR3 DNA sequence: TGTGCCAGCAGTTCCTACAACTCCCGGGACACTCGAAACACCATATATTTT.

The rearrangement uses TRBV20-1 and TRBJ1-1; D is uncertain. Looked up from germline, CDR1 is DFQATT and CDR2 is SNEGSKA (reference sequence). V dropped 7 bases and J dropped 3 bases, with 9 bases sitting between them. The CDR3 length is 11 residues. The CDR3 DNA reads as TGCAGTGTTCCGGTCGACACTGAAGCTTTCTTT. It specifies CSVPVDTEAFF.

The chain employs TRBV5-4 and TRBJ2-4, with 9 bases aligning to TRBD2. The V gene end was trimmed by 4 bases and the J gene end by 1 base; junction bases not matched to a gene: 6. The V gene's germline CDR1 is SGHNT and CDR2 YYREEE (reference sequence). This CDR3 is built from 16 residues. CDR3 sequence: CASSDPSGGAKNIQYF. In DNA, the CDR3 is TGTGCCAGCAGCGACCCAAGCGGGGGGGCCAAAAACATTCAGTACTTC.

This clone has just a few counts. The gene calls are TRBV27 and TRBJ2-2, with no clear D. This CDR3 spans 13 amino acids. V was shortened by 7 bases and J by 0 bases, with 6 bases between the two germline ends. CDR1 is MNHEY and CDR2 is SMNVEV in the germline V gene (reference sequence). The CDR3 spells CASTVPNTGELFF. CDR3 nucleotides: TGTGCCAGCACGGTACCGAACACCGGGGAGCTGTTTTTT.